The 11 T cell receptor beta chains listed next were all sequenced from one sample in a study of blood T cell repertoires in COVID-19. Some clones are missing from TCRdb's copy, which holds only in-frame ones; the method was immunoSEQ multiplex PCR. This table has about 500,000 clones, roughly nine tenths appearing once. Sequencing used peripheral blood. All receptors derive from a woman between 50 and 59 years old with COVID-19, enrolled during active disease.

The rearrangement uses TRBV11-3 and TRBJ2-1; TRBD2 might be the D (6 bases). The CDR3 has 15 residues. V lost 0 bases and J lost 10, with 16 bases in between. Germline-derived CDR1 and CDR2 are SGHNT and YENEEA. The CDR3: CASSLETSRGNEQFF. The CDR3 DNA is TGTGCCAGCAGCTTAGAAACTAGCAGAGGGAACGAGCAGTTCTTC. Together with reference TRBV11-3 and TRBJ2-1, the CDR3 gives the full variable domain: EAGVVQSPRYKIIEKKQPVAFWCNPISGHNTLYWYLQNLGQGPELLIRYENEEAVDDSQLPKDRFSAERLKGVDSTLKIQPAELGDSAVYLCASSLETSRGNEQFFGPGTRLTVL.

The chain has TRBV4-1 and TRBJ2-1; the match to TRBD1 covers 10 bases. The V gene end was trimmed by 4 bases and the J gene end by 7 bases; junction bases not matched to a gene: 10. The V gene's germline CDR1 is MGHRA and CDR2 YSYEKL. The CDR3 loop spans 16 amino acids. The CDR3 region has the DNA TGCGCCAGCAGCCCCTTAGGACAGGGGGGAGGTAATGAGCAGTTCTTC. It encodes CASSPLGQGGGNEQFF.

This chain joins TRBV28 and TRBJ1-3; a weak D match, TRBD1 (5 bases). The CDR3 extends over 16 amino acids. V was pared by 3 bases and J by 0 bases, with 12 bases between. The germline V gene has CDR1 MDHEN and CDR2 SYDVKM. The CDR3 DNA reads as TGTGCCAGCAGTTTGGGCGGGGCCCTCTCTGGAAACACCATATATTTT. Residues: CASSLGGALSGNTIYF.

This chain joins TRBV10-3 and TRBJ1-2; no firm D call. V was clipped by 4 bases and J by 6 bases, with 12 bases between them. The CDR3 length is 13 residues. CDR1 and CDR2 (germline): ENHRY, SYGVKD. DNA of the CDR3: TGTGCCATCAGTGTGGTGGGAGGGAATGGCTACACCTTC. This codes for CAISVVGGNGYTF.

The V gene is TRBV5-1, the J gene TRBJ1-2; D call uncertain. Per the germline V gene, CDR1 is SGHRS and CDR2 is YFSETQ. The CDR3 spans 16 residues. V was trimmed by 0 bases and J by 8 bases, leaving 20 bases between them. CDR3 DNA: TGCGCCAGCAGCTTGGTAACAGTGAGGACGGCGGGCGGCTACACCTTC. Translated, it gives CASSLVTVRTAGGYTF.

The chain recombines TRBV3-1 (or the pseudogene TRBV3-2) with TRBJ2-7; 7 bases map to TRBD1. V was pared by 1 base and J by 5 bases, with 8 bases of the junction left unmatched. The CDR3 contains 15 residues. Germline CDR1 is LGHDT and CDR2 is YNNKEL (reference sequence). Written as DNA, the CDR3 is TGTGCCAGCAGCCAAGGGACAGGTAGGATGAACGAGCAGTACTTC. Amino acid sequence: CASSQGTGRMNEQYF.

With respect to this clone: A much larger clone lies one base from this, so it may be a read error. Other DNA variants within this sample encode the same CDR3. The V gene is TRBV7-9, the J gene TRBJ1-1; a possible D gene is TRBD1 (5 bases). From germline, CDR1 is SEHNR and CDR2 FQNEAQ (reference sequence). The germline V and J ends were trimmed by 1 base and 0 bases, with 6 bases remaining between them. The CDR3 contains 14 residues. In nucleotides, the CDR3 is TGTGCCAGCAGCTTAGGACAGCTGAACACTGAAGCTTTCTTT. Translated: CASSLGQLNTEAFF.

This CDR3 is CAITADRADGYTF. For the CDR3, the DNA is TGTGCCATCACCGCGGACAGGGCAGATGGCTACACCTTC. The chain couples TRBV10-3 to TRBJ1-2, with 8 bases identical to TRBD1. The CDR3 totals 13 residues. The trim removed 7 bases at V and 6 bases at J, leaving 7 bases unmatched. CDR1 ENHRY and CDR2 SYGVKD come from the germline V gene.

The V and J genes are TRBV7-8 and TRBJ1-1; D is unresolved. V was trimmed by 2 bases and J by 1 base, leaving 5 bases between them. The V gene's germline CDR1 is SGHVS and CDR2 FQNEAQ. This CDR3 spans 13 amino acids. DNA for the CDR3: TGTGCCAGCAGCTTACGACAGAACACTGAAGCTTTCTTT. Amino acids: CASSLRQNTEAFF. The full variable domain, completed using reference TRBV7-8 and TRBJ1-1, is GAGVSQSPRYKVAKRGQDVALRCDPISGHVSLFWYQQALGQGPEFLTYFQNEAQLDKSGLPSDRFFAERPEGSVSTLKIQRTQQEDSAVYLCASSLRQNTEAFFGQGTRLTVV.

J is TRBJ1-4 and V is TRBV7-9; D might be TRBD1 (5 bases). The CDR3 has 15 residues. V gave up 4 bases and J gave up 5 bases, with 14 bases separating them. Germline values: CDR1 SEHNR, CDR2 FQNEAQ (reference sequence). The CDR3 is CASSSSGSGNEKLFF. The CDR3 DNA reads TGTGCCAGCAGCTCCTCAGGGTCAGGAAATGAAAAACTGTTTTTT.

The chain links TRBV6-6 to TRBJ1-3; 11 nucleotides line up with TRBD1. V was clipped by 8 bases and J by 3 bases; unmatched bases: 6. Germline CDR1 MNHNY, CDR2 SVGAGI (reference sequence). There are 15 residues in the CDR3. CDR3 in DNA: TGTGCCAGCCTGGGGACAGGGGGATTTGGAAACACCATATATTTT. Encoded protein: CASLGTGGFGNTIYF.